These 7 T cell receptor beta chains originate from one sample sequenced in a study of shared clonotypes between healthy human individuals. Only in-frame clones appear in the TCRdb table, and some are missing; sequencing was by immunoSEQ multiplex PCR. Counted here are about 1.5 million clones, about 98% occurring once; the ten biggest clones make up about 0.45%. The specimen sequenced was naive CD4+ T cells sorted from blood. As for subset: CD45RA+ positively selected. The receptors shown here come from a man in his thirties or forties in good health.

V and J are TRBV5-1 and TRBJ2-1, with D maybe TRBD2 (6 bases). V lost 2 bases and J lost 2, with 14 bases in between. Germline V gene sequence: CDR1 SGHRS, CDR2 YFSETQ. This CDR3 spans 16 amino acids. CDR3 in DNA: TGCGCCAGCAGCTTCGGTGGGACTGAACCCTACAATGAGCAGTTCTTC. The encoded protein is CASSFGGTEPYNEQFF.

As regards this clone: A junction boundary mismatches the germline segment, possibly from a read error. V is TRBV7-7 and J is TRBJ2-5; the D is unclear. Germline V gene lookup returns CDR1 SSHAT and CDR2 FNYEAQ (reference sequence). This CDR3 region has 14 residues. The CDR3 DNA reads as TGTGCTAGCAGCTTAGGCACCTTGGGAGAGACCCAGTACTTC. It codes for CASSLGTLGETQYF. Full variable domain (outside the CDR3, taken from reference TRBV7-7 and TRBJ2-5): GAGVSQSPRYKVTKRGQDVTLRCDPISSHATLYWYQQALGQGPEFLTYFNYEAQPDKSGLPSDRFSAERPEGSISTLTIQRTEQRDSAMYRCASSLGTLGETQYFGPGTRLLVL.

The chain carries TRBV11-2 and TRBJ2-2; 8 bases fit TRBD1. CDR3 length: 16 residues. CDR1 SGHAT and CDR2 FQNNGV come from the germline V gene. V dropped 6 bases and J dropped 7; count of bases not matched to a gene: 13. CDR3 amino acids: CASRPAVDRAVGELFF. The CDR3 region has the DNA TGTGCCAGCAGACCGGCTGTGGACAGGGCGGTCGGGGAGCTGTTTTTT.

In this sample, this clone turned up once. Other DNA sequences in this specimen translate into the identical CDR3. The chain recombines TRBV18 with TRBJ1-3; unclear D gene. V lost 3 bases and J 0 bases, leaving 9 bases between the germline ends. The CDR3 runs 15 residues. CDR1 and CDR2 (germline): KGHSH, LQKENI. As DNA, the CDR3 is TGTGCCAGCTCACCGTCTCCGGGCTCTGGAAACACCATATATTTT. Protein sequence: CASSPSPGSGNTIYF.

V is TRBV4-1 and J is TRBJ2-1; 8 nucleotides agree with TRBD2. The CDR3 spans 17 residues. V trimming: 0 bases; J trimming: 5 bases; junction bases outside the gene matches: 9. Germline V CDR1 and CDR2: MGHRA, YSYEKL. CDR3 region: CASSQDQVTSDNNEQFF. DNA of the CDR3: TGCGCCAGCAGCCAAGATCAGGTGACTAGCGATAACAATGAGCAGTTCTTC.

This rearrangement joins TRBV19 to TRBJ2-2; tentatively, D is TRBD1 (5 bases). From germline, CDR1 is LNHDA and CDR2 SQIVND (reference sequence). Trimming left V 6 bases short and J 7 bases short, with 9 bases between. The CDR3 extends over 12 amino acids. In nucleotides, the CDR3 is TGTGCCAGTAGCCAGGGTGGCGGGGAGCTGTTTTTT. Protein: CASSQGGGELFF.

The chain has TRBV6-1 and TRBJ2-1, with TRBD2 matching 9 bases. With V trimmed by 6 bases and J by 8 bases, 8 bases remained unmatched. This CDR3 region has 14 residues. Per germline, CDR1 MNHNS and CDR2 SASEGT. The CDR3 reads CASRTGTSIHEQFF. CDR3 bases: TGTGCCAGCAGAACCGGGACTAGCATCCATGAGCAGTTCTTC.